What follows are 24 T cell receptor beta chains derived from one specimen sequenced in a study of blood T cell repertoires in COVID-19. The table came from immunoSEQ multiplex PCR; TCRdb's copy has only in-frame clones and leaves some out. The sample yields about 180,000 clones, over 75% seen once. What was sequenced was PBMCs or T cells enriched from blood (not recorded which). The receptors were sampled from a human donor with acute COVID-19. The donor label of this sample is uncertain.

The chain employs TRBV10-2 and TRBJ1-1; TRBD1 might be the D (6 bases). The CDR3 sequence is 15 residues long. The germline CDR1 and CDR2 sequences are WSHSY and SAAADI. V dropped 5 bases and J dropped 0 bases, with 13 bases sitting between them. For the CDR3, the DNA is TGCGCCAGCAGTACCTCGGGACATCTGAACACTGAAGCTTTCTTT. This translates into CASSTSGHLNTEAFF.

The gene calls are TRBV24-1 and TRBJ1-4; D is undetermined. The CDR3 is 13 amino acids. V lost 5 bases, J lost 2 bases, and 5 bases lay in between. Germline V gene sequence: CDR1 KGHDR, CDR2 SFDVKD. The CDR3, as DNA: TGTGCCACCAGTGGGGAGACTAATGAAAAACTGTTTTTT. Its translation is CATSGETNEKLFF.

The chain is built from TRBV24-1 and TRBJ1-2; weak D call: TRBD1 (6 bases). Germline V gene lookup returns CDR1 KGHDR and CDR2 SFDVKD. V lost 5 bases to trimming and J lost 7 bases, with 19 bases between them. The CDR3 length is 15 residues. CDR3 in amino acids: CATSGPFDQGSGYTF. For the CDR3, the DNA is TGTGCCACCAGTGGACCTTTTGACCAGGGGTCTGGCTACACCTTC.

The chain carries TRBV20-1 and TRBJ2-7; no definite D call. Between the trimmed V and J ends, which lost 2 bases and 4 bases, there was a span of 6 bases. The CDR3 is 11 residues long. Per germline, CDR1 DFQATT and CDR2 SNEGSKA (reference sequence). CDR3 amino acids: CSARKRYEQYF. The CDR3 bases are TGCAGTGCTAGAAAGAGGTACGAGCAGTACTTC.

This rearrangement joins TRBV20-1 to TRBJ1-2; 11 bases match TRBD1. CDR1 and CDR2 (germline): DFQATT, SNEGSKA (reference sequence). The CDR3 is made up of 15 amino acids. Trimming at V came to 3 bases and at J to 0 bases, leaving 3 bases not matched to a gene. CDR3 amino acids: CSASGQGATNYGYTF. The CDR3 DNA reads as TGCAGTGCTAGTGGACAGGGGGCGACTAACTATGGCTACACCTTC.

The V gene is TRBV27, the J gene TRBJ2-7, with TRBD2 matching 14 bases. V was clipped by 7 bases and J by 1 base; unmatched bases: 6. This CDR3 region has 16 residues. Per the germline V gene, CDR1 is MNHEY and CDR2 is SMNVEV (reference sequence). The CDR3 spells CASTGTSGGRSYEQYF. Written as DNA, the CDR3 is TGTGCCAGCACCGGGACTAGCGGGGGTCGATCCTACGAGCAGTACTTC.

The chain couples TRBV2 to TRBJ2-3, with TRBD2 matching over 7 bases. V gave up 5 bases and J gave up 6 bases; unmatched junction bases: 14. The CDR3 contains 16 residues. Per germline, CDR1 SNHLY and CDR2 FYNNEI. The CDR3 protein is CASSPPGLVDSDTQYF. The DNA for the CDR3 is TGTGCCAGCAGTCCCCCCGGACTAGTTGACTCCGATACGCAGTATTTT.

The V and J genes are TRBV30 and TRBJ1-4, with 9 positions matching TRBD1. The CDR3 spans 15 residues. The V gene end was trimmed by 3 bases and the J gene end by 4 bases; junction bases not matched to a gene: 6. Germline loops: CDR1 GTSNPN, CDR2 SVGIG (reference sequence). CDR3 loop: CAWSPGQGVNEKLFF. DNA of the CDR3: TGTGCCTGGAGCCCGGGACAGGGAGTTAATGAAAAACTGTTTTTT. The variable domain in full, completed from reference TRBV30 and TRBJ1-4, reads SQTIHQWPATLVQPVGSPLSLECTVEGTSNPNLYWYRQAAGRGLQLLFYSVGIGQISSEVPQNLSASRPQDRQFILSSKKLLLSDSGFYLCAWSPGQGVNEKLFFGSGTQLSVL.

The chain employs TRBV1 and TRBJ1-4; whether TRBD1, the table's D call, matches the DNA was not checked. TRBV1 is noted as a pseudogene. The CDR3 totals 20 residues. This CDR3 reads CTSSQGLDSLDRAGKEKLFF. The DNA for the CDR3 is TGCACCAGCAGCCAGGGTCTAGACTCACTAGACAGGGCGGGGAAGGAAAAACTGTTTTTT.

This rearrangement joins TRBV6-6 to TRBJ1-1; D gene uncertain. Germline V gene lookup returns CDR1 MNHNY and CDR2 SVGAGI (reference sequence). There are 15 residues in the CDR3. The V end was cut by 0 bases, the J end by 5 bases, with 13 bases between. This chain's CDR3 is CASSYSPGSGTEAFF. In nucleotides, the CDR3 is TGTGCCAGCAGTTACTCACCAGGTTCGGGGACTGAAGCTTTCTTT.

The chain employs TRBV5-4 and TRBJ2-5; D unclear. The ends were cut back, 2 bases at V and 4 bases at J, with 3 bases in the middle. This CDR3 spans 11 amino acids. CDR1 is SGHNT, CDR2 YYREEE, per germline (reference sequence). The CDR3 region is CASSFGETQYF. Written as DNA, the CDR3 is TGTGCCAGCAGCTTCGGAGAGACCCAGTACTTC.

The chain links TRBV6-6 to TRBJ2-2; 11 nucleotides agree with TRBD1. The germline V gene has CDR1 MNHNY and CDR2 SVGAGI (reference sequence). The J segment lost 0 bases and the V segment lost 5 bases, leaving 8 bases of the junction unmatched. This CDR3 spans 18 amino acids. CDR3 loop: CASSLRDRGVANTGELFF. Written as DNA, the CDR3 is TGTGCCAGCAGTCTCCGGGACAGGGGGGTCGCGAACACCGGGGAGCTGTTTTTT.

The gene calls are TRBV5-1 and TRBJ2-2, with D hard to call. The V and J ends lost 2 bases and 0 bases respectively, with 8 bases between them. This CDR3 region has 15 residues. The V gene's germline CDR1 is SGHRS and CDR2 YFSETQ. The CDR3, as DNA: TGCGCCAGCAGCTTAACAGCCGCGAACACCGGGGAGCTGTTTTTT. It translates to CASSLTAANTGELFF.

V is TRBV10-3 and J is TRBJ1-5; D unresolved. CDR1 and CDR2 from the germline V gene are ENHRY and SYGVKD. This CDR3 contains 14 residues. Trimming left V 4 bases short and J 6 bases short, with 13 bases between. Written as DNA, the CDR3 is TGTGCCATCAGTGGGGGAGGGTTTGGTCAGCCCCAGCATTTT. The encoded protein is CAISGGGFGQPQHF.

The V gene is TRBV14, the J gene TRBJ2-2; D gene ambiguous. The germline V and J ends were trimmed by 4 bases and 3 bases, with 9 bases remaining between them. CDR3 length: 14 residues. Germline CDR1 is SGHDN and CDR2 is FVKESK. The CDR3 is CASSPYTDTGELFF. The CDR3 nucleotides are TGTGCCAGCAGCCCTTACACAGACACCGGGGAGCTGTTTTTT. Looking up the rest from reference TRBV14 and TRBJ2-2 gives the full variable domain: EAGVTQFPSHSVIEKGQTVTLRCDPISGHDNLYWYRRVMGKEIKFLLHFVKESKQDESGMPNNRFLAERTGGTYSTLKVQPAELEDSGVYFCASSPYTDTGELFFGEGSRLTVL.

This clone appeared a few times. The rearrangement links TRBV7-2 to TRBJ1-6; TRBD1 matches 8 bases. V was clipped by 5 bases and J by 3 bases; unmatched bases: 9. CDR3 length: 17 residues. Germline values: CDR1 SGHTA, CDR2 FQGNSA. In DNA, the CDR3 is TGTGCCAGCAGCCCCCGGACAGGGAAGTTCTATAATTCACCCCTCCACTTT. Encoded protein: CASSPRTGKFYNSPLHF.

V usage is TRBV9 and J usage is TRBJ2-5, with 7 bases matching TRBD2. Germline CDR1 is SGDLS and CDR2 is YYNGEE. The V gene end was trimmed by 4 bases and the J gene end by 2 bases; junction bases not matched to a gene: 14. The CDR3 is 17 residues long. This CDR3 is CASSISGGVLSQETQYF. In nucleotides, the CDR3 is TGTGCCAGCAGCATAAGTGGGGGGGTCCTGAGTCAAGAGACCCAGTACTTC.

The CDR3 nucleotides read TGCGCCAGCAGCCAAGATCGACCAGCGGTAAACACTGAAGCTTTCTTT. It translates to CASSQDRPAVNTEAFF. The gene calls are TRBV4-3 and TRBJ1-1, with D uncertain. The V end lost 0 bases, the J end lost 2 bases, and 13 bases lay between the germline ends. The length of the CDR3 is 16 residues. The germline gives CDR1 LGHNA, CDR2 YSLEER.

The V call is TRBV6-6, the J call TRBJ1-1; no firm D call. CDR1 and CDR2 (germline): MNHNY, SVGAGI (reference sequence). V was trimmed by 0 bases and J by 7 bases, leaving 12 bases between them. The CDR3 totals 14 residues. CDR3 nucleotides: TGTGCCAGCAGTTACTCGGATTTCGGGAATGAAGCTTTCTTT. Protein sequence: CASSYSDFGNEAFF.

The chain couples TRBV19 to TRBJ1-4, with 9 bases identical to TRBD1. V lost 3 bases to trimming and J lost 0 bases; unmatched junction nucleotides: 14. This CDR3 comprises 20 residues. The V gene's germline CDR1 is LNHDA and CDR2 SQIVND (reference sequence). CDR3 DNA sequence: TGTGCCAGTAGTATGAGGCCCGGGACAGGGACCCTTTCAACTAATGAAAAACTGTTTTTT. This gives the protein CASSMRPGTGTLSTNEKLFF.

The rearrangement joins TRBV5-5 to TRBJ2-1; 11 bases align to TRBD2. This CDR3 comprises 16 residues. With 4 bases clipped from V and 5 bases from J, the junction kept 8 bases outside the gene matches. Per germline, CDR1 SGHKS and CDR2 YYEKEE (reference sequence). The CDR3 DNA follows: TGTGCCAGCAGCCGTATTAGCGGGGGGGCGCACAATGAGCAGTTCTTC. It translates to CASSRISGGAHNEQFF.

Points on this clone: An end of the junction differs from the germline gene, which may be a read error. The CDR3 coding sequence is TGTGCCAGCAGCGAGTATATTCCCATTTGCAAAGAAAAAATTCAGTACTTC. This encodes CASSEYIPICKEKIQYF. The V call is TRBV3-1 (or the pseudogene TRBV3-2), the J call TRBJ2-4; unclear D gene. The CDR3 covers 17 residues. The germline gives CDR1 LGHDT, CDR2 YNNKEL (reference sequence).

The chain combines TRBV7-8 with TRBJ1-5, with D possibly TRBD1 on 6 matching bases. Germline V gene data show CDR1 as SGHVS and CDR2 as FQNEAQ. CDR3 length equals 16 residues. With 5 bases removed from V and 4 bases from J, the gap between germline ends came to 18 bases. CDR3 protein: CASSRDRSRSNQPQHF. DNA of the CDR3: TGTGCCAGCAGCCGTGACAGGTCGCGGAGTAATCAGCCCCAGCATTTT. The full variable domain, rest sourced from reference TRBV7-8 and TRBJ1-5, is GAGVSQSPRYKVAKRGQDVALRCDPISGHVSLFWYQQALGQGPEFLTYFQNEAQLDKSGLPSDRFFAERPEGSVSTLKIQRTQQEDSAVYLCASSRDRSRSNQPQHFGDGTRLSIL.

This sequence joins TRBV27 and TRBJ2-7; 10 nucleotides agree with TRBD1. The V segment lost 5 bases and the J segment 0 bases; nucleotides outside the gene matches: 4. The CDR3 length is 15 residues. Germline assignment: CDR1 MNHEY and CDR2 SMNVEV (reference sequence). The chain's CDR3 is CASSRTGGLSYEQYF. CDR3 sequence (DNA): TGTGCCAGCAGTAGGACAGGGGGGCTCTCCTACGAGCAGTACTTC.